This TCR beta chain emerged from a study of T cells after yellow fever vaccination. The table lists this clonotype with a few counts. Its antigen is still unknown. Findings and limits, study-wide: The study re-detected most primary-vaccination clones after the booster (about 96% CD4, around 89% CD8). Researchers report a weaker secondary response that nonetheless peaked faster, day 5 versus 15.

A process of 5'RACE template switching, which added a universal primer site and UMIs, was used to make TCR cDNA. Each CDR3 protein gets one entry after TCRdb re-called the 5' RACE reads with MiXCR. The sample gives some 350,000 distinct CDR3 sequences, roughly 4% of which show up once; approximately 24% is in the top ten. CDR3 size: 16 residues. Germline V CDR1 and CDR2: LNHDA, SQIVND (reference sequence). Trimming at V came to 4 bases and at J to 4 bases, leaving 8 bases not matched to a gene. The TCR sequence derives from a young man who received the YFV17D yellow fever vaccine. The source was PBMCs, collected 5 days after the yellow fever booster vaccination. The J gene is TRBJ2-1, the V gene TRBV19, with 9 bases identical to TRBD2. The CDR3 is CASSTESGGSYNEQFF. The CDR3 DNA reads TGTGCCAGTAGTACAGAAAGCGGGGGGAGTTACAATGAGCAGTTCTTC.